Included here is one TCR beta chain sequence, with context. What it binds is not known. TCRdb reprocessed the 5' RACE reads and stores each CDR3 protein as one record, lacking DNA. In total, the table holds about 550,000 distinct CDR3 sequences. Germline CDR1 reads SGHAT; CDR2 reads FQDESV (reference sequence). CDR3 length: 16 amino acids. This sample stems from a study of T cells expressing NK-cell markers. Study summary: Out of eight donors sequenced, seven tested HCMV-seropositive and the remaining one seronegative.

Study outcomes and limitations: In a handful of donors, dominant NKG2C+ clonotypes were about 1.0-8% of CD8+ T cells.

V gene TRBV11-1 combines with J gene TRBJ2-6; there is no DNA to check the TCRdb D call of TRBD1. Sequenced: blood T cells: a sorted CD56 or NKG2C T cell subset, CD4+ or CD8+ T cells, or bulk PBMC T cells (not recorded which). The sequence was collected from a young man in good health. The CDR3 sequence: CASSFAAGLGANVLTF.